This is a list of T cell receptor beta chains from one sample in a study of identical twins. TCRdb used MiXCR to reprocess the 5' RACE reads, holding one entry per CDR3 protein. The sample contains 200,000 to 300,000 distinct CDR3 sequences, approximately 7% of which appear only once. This sample was shared with a second study, whose subject was yellow fever vaccine responses in identical twins.

The sequenced material came from memory (CD45RO+) T cells sorted from blood. Every receptor here comes from a woman under 30 in good health. Each CDR3 is given with its conserved first and last residue. A D gene is named only where the DNA matches it firmly. Where a row states a size, it is once, few, many or the class of an expanded clone; other rows omit it.

clone_size d_call j_call v_call cdr3_nt cdr3_aa
. . TRBJ2-7 TRBV5-1 TGCGCCAGCAGCTTGCGGACCGGGAGTCTATCCTACGAGCAGTACTTC CASSLRTGSLSYEQYF
. . TRBJ1-1 TRBV10-3 TGTGCCATCAGTGAGAGGGGAGGGGACACTGAAGCTTTCTTT CAISERGGDTEAFF
few . TRBJ1-2 TRBV9 TGTGCCAGCAGCTCGCCAGGGCCCCGCTATGGCTACACCTTC CASSSPGPRYGYTF
many . TRBJ1-6 TRBV4-1 TGCGCCAGCAGCCAAGATAGGGAACCGGACCGCCTGTCACCCCTCCACTTT CASSQDREPDRLSPLHF
. . TRBJ2-6 TRBV6-5 TGTGCCAGCAGTTACCAGGGCTCTGGGGCCAACGTCCTGACTTTC CASSYQGSGANVLTF
many TRBD1 TRBJ2-7 TRBV6-2/TRBV6-3 TGTGCCAGCCTGAGGACAGGGAACTACGAGCAGTACTTC CASLRTGNYEQYF
. TRBD2 TRBJ2-3 TRBV20-1 TGCAGTGCTAGAAATAGCGGGAGGGCCCCCGGAGATACGCAGTATTTT CSARNSGRAPGDTQYF
once . TRBJ2-5 TRBV20-1 TGCAGTGCGGGGACCGCCCAGTACTTC CSAGTAQYF
few . TRBJ2-7 TRBV5-8 TGTGCCAGCACCCAACCCACCTACGAGCAGTACTTC CASTQPTYEQYF
many . TRBJ2-7 TRBV7-9 TGTGCCAGCAGCTTCGGACGGTTCTCCTACGAGCAGTACTTC CASSFGRFSYEQYF
. . TRBJ1-4 TRBV11-3 TGTGCCAGCAGCTTAGTCCAGGGATTTAATGAAAAACTGTTTTTT CASSLVQGFNEKLFF
few . TRBJ2-3 TRBV29-1 TGCAGCGTTGAAAGGGCAGATACGCAGTATTTT CSVERADTQYF
few . TRBJ2-3 TRBV6-1 TGTGCCGGATCCCCCCGGCTAGCCAAGACAGATACGCAGTATTTT CAGSPRLAKTDTQYF
many . TRBJ2-4 TRBV3-1 TGTGCCAGCAGCCGTGACAGATTAGCCAAAAACATTCAGTACTTC CASSRDRLAKNIQYF
many . TRBJ1-1 TRBV7-9 TGTGCCAGCAGCGCGGAGATGAAGGACACTGAAGCTTTCTTT CASSAEMKDTEAFF
. TRBD1 TRBJ2-3 TRBV6-1 TGTGCCAGCAGTCCCGCAGGGGGCCCCACAGATACGCAGTATTTT CASSPAGGPTDTQYF
many TRBD1 TRBJ2-1 TRBV11-2 TGTGCCATCCGAGACAGGGGGTGGGATGAGCAGTTCTTC CAIRDRGWDEQFF
. . TRBJ2-7 TRBV5-1 TGCGCCAGCAGCTTAGCGCCCGGGAGCTCCTACGAGCAGTACTTC CASSLAPGSSYEQYF
few . TRBJ2-2 TRBV12-3/TRBV12-4 TGTGCCAGCAGTCGGACAGGGAGGGTCACCGGGGAGCTGTTTTTT CASSRTGRVTGELFF
. . TRBJ2-3 TRBV3-1 TGTGCCAGCAGCCCTCAGGTGGATACGCAGTATTTT CASSPQVDTQYF
. . TRBJ2-6 TRBV18 TGTGCCAGCTCACCCGAGATCCTCTCTGGGGCCAACGTCCTGACTTTC CASSPEILSGANVLTF
many TRBD1 TRBJ1-2 TRBV6-1 TGTGCCAGCAGTGGACAGGGGGCGAGTGATGGCTACACCTTC CASSGQGASDGYTF
few TRBD2 TRBJ2-1 TRBV10-3 TGTGCCGTCCGCGGGAGCCCTTCCTACAATGAGCAGTTCTTC CAVRGSPSYNEQFF
. TRBD1 TRBJ2-2 TRBV14 TGTGCCAGCAGCCAAGATCGGGACAGAACCGGGGAGCTGTTTTTT CASSQDRDRTGELFF
many TRBD1 TRBJ1-2 TRBV20-1 TGCAGTGCTTCTGAAGGGGGACAGCCGGGCTACACCTTC CSASEGGQPGYTF
many . TRBJ1-5 TRBV4-1 TGCGCCAGCAGCCATGAGGACCGGGACCAATTGGCCCAGCATTTT CASSHEDRDQLAQHF
few TRBD1 TRBJ2-5 TRBV10-3 TGTGCCATCAGCTCCGGGACAGGGACTGAGACCCAGTACTTC CAISSGTGTETQYF
many . TRBJ2-1 TRBV12-3/TRBV12-4 TGTGCCAGCAGTTTAGCTGCCTGGGATGAGCAGTTCTTC CASSLAAWDEQFF
. TRBD1 TRBJ2-2 TRBV12-3/TRBV12-4 TGTGCCAGCATACCGGGACAGGGGCGGTCGGGGGAGCTGTTTTTT CASIPGQGRSGELFF
. . TRBJ1-5 TRBV6-1 TGTGCCAGCCGGGTGGCCAGTTATAGCAATCAGCCCCAGCATTTT CASRVASYSNQPQHF
. . TRBJ1-1 TRBV20-1 TGCAGTGCTGGGCAAGGCCTTAGCACTGAAGCTTTCTTT CSAGQGLSTEAFF
few . TRBJ2-3 TRBV28 TGTGCCAGCAGTTGGACCGTGGGGGGCACAGATACGCAGTATTTT CASSWTVGGTDTQYF
. . TRBJ1-1 TRBV6-1 TGTGCCAGCAGTGAATCATGGACTGAAGCTTTCTTT CASSESWTEAFF
few . TRBJ1-6 TRBV20-1 TGCAGTGCTGCGGACAGCTACAATTCACCCCTCCACTTT CSAADSYNSPLHF
many . TRBJ1-1 TRBV29-1 TGCAGCGGCGGGGGTGTCGACACTGAAGCTTTCTTT CSGGGVDTEAFF
. . TRBJ1-1 TRBV5-1 TGCGCCAGCAGCTTGGTGACAGACACTGAAGCTTTCTTT CASSLVTDTEAFF
. TRBD1 TRBJ2-7 TRBV5-6 TGTGCCAGCAGCTGGGGGACAGCCTACGAGCAGTACTTC CASSWGTAYEQYF
many . TRBJ2-1 TRBV28 TGTGCCAGCAGTATCCGCGGGGGCCGAAACAATGAGCAGTTCTTC CASSIRGGRNNEQFF
many . TRBJ2-5 TRBV2 TGTGCCAGCAGTGTCGATGGGACCCAGTACTTC CASSVDGTQYF
. TRBD2 TRBJ2-3 TRBV20-1 TGCAGTGCCAGGGGACTAGCGGGGTTGGGAGATACGCAGTATTTT CSARGLAGLGDTQYF
many . TRBJ1-1 TRBV20-1 TGCAGTGCTAGAGTGGTTGAAGCTTTCTTT CSARVVEAFF
. . TRBJ1-5 TRBV27 TGTGCCAGCAGTCGACGGCTCAAGGAGCCCCAGCATTTT CASSRRLKEPQHF
. TRBD1 TRBJ2-4 TRBV6-2/TRBV6-3 TGTGCCAGCAGTTGGGGACAGGCCCTTGACAAAAACATTCAGTACTTC CASSWGQALDKNIQYF
. . TRBJ2-2 TRBV24-1 TGTGCCACCAGTGCCCCGGTGGGGCAGGCGAACACCGGGGAGCTGTTTTTT CATSAPVGQANTGELFF
. . TRBJ2-7 TRBV9 TGTGCCAGCAGCGGACAAGTTGGCGGCTCCTACGAGCAGTACTTC CASSGQVGGSYEQYF
many . TRBJ2-3 TRBV5-6 TGTGCCAGCAGCTCCGCTGTCTGGCTCTCAGATACGCAGTATTTT CASSSAVWLSDTQYF
. . TRBJ2-2 TRBV10-3 TGTGCCATCAGGGCCGGGGACGGCGGGGAGCTGTTTTTT CAIRAGDGGELFF
. TRBD2 TRBJ2-2 TRBV7-9 TGTGCCAGCAGCTTAGACCCACTAGCGGGGACCGGGGAGCTGTTTTTT CASSLDPLAGTGELFF
. . TRBJ2-1 TRBV6-2/TRBV6-3 TGTGCCACCGGGGTTTCCTACATTGAGCAGTTCTTC CATGVSYIEQFF
medium-sized . TRBJ2-2 TRBV4-1 TGCGCCAGCAGCCAAGGACTAGGGGTGAACCCCGGGGAGCTGTTTTTT CASSQGLGVNPGELFF
many . TRBJ2-5 TRBV7-6 TGTGCCAGCAGCATAGACACCGCCGAGTACCAAGAGACCCAGTACTTC CASSIDTAEYQETQYF
many . TRBJ1-2 TRBV12-3/TRBV12-4 TGTGCCACGGGGGGCCGAGGCTATGGCTACACCTTC CATGGRGYGYTF
once . TRBJ2-5 TRBV7-6 TGTGCCAGCAGCCAAGGTCGGACCCTCGAGATATTCCAAGAGACCCAGTACTTC CASSQGRTLEIFQETQYF
. TRBD2 TRBJ2-5 TRBV20-1 TGCAGTGCTAGTTTCGCGGGAGGGCCCCAAGAGACCCAGTACTTC CSASFAGGPQETQYF
few TRBD2 TRBJ2-1 TRBV9 TGTGCCAGCAGCCCTACCAAACTAGCGGGACCTCAAAATGAGCAGTTCTTC CASSPTKLAGPQNEQFF